This TCR beta chain was identified during a study of blood T cell repertoires in COVID-19. At the level of the study: Samples of COVID-19 (acute and convalescent) were obtained from the United States, Italy and Spain.

Trimming took 8 bases from V and 2 from J, leaving 18 bases between them. The CDR3 runs to 15 residues. The germline CDR1 and CDR2 sequences are LGHNT and FRNRAP. Residents of under 25 US areas, aged roughly 18 to 89 years, made up the participants. As originally analysed: Estimates of nucleated cell counts were drawn from the amplification of reference gene primers. Profiling relied on immunoSEQ multiplex PCR, and the TCRdb table lists in-frame clones only, not all of them. Clonal size and the V and J genes are those of that table, whereas D and trimming came from the DNA. The sample yields a few hundred thousand clones, approximately 83% seen once.

The chain recombines TRBV12-5 with TRBJ1-1, with D possibly matching TRBD1 (5 bases). Sequenced: PBMCs or T cells enriched from blood (not recorded which). The TCR originated in a young man who had recovered from COVID-19. CDR3 coding DNA: TGTGCTAGTTCAAACATTCAGGGCAGTAACACTGAAGCTTTCTTT. Its translation is CASSNIQGSNTEAFF.